Below, 19 T cell receptor beta chains from the same sample are listed, as sequenced in a study of T cell repertoires in cytomegalovirus infection. TCRdb ran MiXCR on the reads and lists one entry per CDR3 protein. The profile shows nearly 650,000 distinct CDR3 sequences, roughly 26% of them singletons. The sequenced material came from CD8+ T cells from PBMCs. These receptors were collected from a human donor in good health (CMV status not recorded). Some clones in this sample may be carry-over from other donors' samples.

The chain combines TRBV7-6 with TRBJ1-1, with D unclear. The CDR3 covers 13 residues. Trimming removed 4 bases at V and 4 bases at J, with 10 bases between. Germline-derived CDR1 and CDR2 are SGHVS and FNYEAQ. The DNA of the CDR3 is TGTGCCAGCAGCTCCCGAGGTCCCACTGAAGCTTTCTTT. Its protein product is CASSSRGPTEAFF.

The chain recombines TRBV19 with TRBJ1-2, with D possibly being TRBD1 (5 bases). The CDR3 totals 12 residues. Germline loops: CDR1 LNHDA, CDR2 SQIVND (reference sequence). CDR3 coding DNA: TGTGCTTCCGGGACGGCTAACTATGGCTACACCTTC. Its translation is CASGTANYGYTF.

The chain couples TRBV29-1 to TRBJ2-1; D possibly matches TRBD1 or TRBD2 (6 bases each). Trimming took off 4 bases at V and 4 bases at J, with 20 bases between the two ends. CDR1 is SQVTM and CDR2 is ANQGSEA in the germline V gene. The CDR3 runs 16 residues. The CDR3, as DNA: TGCAGCGTTGTAGGGGGGCTCCGGGACGCATACAATGAGCAGTTCTTC. Residues: CSVVGGLRDAYNEQFF.

This clonotype has just one count. The junction does not match germline at one end; this may be a read error. V is TRBV7-6 and J is TRBJ2-6; no clear D. This CDR3 has 14 amino acids. Germline V CDR1 and CDR2: SGHVS, FNYEAQ. The CDR3 DNA reads as TGTGCCAGCAGCTTGGGTTCTGGGGTCAACGTCCTGACTTTC. It codes for CASSLGSGVNVLTF.

The rearrangement joins TRBV12-3 or TRBV12-4 to TRBJ1-1; D gene uncertain. The CDR3 has 14 residues. V was clipped by 3 bases and J by 1 base, with 9 bases between them. The CDR3: CASSLRAKNTEAFF. Written as DNA, the CDR3 is TGTGCCAGCAGTTTGCGGGCTAAGAACACTGAAGCTTTCTTT.

The table lists this clonotype with many counts. The V and J genes are TRBV11-1 and TRBJ2-1; D gene uncertain. Trimming cost V 5 bases and J 8 bases, with 10 bases left between them. This CDR3 region has 12 residues. Germline CDR1 and CDR2: SGHAT and FQDESV (reference sequence). The CDR3 nucleotides read TGTGCCAGCAGCCTTAACGGTTATGAGCAGTTCTTC. Its protein product is CASSLNGYEQFF.

There are many counts of this clonotype. The rearrangement joins TRBV7-9 to TRBJ1-2; D unresolved. The CDR3 length is 11 residues. V was pared by 4 bases and J by 8 bases, with 8 bases between. The germline CDR1 and CDR2 sequences are SEHNR and FQNEAQ (reference sequence). CDR3 DNA: TGTGCCAGCAGCTCTGGGTGGGGCTACACCTTC. It codes for CASSSGWGYTF.

In this sample, this clonotype turned up a few times. The chain carries TRBV6-2 or TRBV6-3 and TRBJ2-3; TRBD2 might be the D (5 bases). Deletions cut 7 bases from V and 0 bases from J, with 11 bases between. This CDR3 is built from 14 residues. Germline V gives CDR1 MNHEY, CDR2 SVGEGT. As DNA, the CDR3 is TGTGCCAGCACCTGGAGGCCCAGCACAGATACGCAGTATTTT. Amino acids: CASTWRPSTDTQYF.

The chain employs TRBV4-1 and TRBJ2-5, with 7 bases fitting TRBD2. This CDR3 comprises 16 residues. The germline CDR1 and CDR2 sequences are MGHRA and YSYEKL. V lost 0 bases to trimming and J lost 0 bases; unmatched junction nucleotides: 4. The CDR3 DNA sequence: TGCGCCAGCAGCCAAGAGGAGCGGGGAAACCAAGAGACCCAGTACTTC. Protein product: CASSQEERGNQETQYF.

The chain joins TRBV29-1 to TRBJ2-2; 9 bases map to TRBD1. Germline lookup yields CDR1 SQVTM and CDR2 ANQGSEA. CDR3 length: 16 amino acids. After removal of 6 bases from V and 2 bases from J, the junction contained 10 bases not matched to a gene. CDR3 in DNA: TGCAGCGTGGAAATCGGACAGGGGTTTAACACCGGGGAGCTGTTTTTT. Its protein is CSVEIGQGFNTGELFF.

This clonotype was recorded a few times. The J gene is TRBJ2-7, the V gene TRBV28, with 7 bases matching TRBD2. CDR1 MDHEN and CDR2 SYDVKM come from the germline V gene. The CDR3 loop spans 14 amino acids. The junction had 7 bases not matched to a gene; V was cut back by 5 bases and J by 3 bases. CDR3 in DNA: TGTGCCAGCAGTCGGGGGGAATATAGCTACGAGCAGTACGTC. Amino acids: CASSRGEYSYEQYV.

There are a few counts of this clonotype. The chain joins TRBV10-3 to TRBJ1-1; D might be TRBD1 (5 bases). CDR3 length: 14 amino acids. The germline V gene encodes CDR1 ENHRY and CDR2 SYGVKD. With 6 bases removed from V and 3 bases from J, the gap between germline ends came to 14 bases. In nucleotides, the CDR3 is TGTGCCATCAGGCCCAGGGTGACGGACACTGAAGCTTTCTTT. It specifies CAIRPRVTDTEAFF.

This clonotype was detected ten times or more. The chain has TRBV6-2 or TRBV6-3 and TRBJ1-1; D unresolved. In germline, CDR1 is MNHEY, CDR2 SVGEGT. The CDR3 spans 12 residues. V lost 6 bases and J lost 4, with 9 bases in between. CDR3 in amino acids: CASRLGPTEAFF. The CDR3 DNA sequence: TGTGCCAGCAGACTCGGTCCCACTGAAGCTTTCTTT.

This clonotype has only a few counts. The chain employs TRBV12-3 or TRBV12-4 and TRBJ2-5; TRBD1 matches at 9 bases. V was clipped by 5 bases and J by 5 bases; unmatched bases: 9. This CDR3 is built from 15 residues. The CDR3 reads CASSAWDREVETQYF. DNA of the CDR3: TGTGCCAGCAGTGCGTGGGACAGGGAAGTGGAGACCCAGTACTTC.

The chain combines TRBV2 with TRBJ1-2; D is possibly TRBD1 (5 bases). The ends were cut back, 3 bases at V and 3 bases at J, with 23 bases in the middle. CDR3 length: 18 residues. In germline, CDR1 is SNHLY, CDR2 FYNNEI. Here the CDR3 reads CASSDLQRPSPGHYGYTF. CDR3 in DNA: TGTGCCAGCAGTGACCTTCAGCGACCATCTCCGGGACACTATGGCTACACCTTC.

The chain links TRBV19 to TRBJ2-4, with D perhaps TRBD1 or TRBD2 (5 bases each). The germline V gene has CDR1 LNHDA and CDR2 SQIVND (reference sequence). The CDR3 runs to 15 residues. The V end lost 5 bases, the J end lost 6 bases, and 17 bases lay between the germline ends. The CDR3 loop is CASSSWTARGNIQYF. The CDR3 DNA reads as TGTGCCAGTAGTTCCTGGACTGCGAGGGGAAACATTCAGTACTTC.

The chain recombines TRBV6-2 or TRBV6-3 with TRBJ2-1, with D unclear. Germline V gene data show CDR1 as MNHEY and CDR2 as SVGEGT. CDR3 length: 15 residues. V was cut by 0 bases and J by 8 bases, with 14 bases left in between. The CDR3 region is CASSYSSNTGDEQFF. CDR3 sequence (DNA): TGTGCCAGCAGTTACTCCTCTAACACTGGGGATGAGCAGTTCTTC.

For this clonotype: Since a much larger clone is just one base distant, this may be a read error. The chain combines TRBV2 with TRBJ2-1, with D maybe TRBD2 (6 bases). Germline CDR1 is SNHLY and CDR2 is FYNNEI. This CDR3 has 16 residues. V lost 5 bases, J lost 0 bases, and 14 bases lay in between. CDR3 DNA: TGTGCCAGCAGTTCGGGGGACTGGAGCTCCTACAATGAGCAGTTCTTC. This encodes CASSSGDWSSYNEQFF.

The chain is built from TRBV20-1 and TRBJ2-3, with a weak D call TRBD2 (6 bases). The CDR3 has 13 amino acids. Germline V gene data show CDR1 as DFQATT and CDR2 as SNEGSKA (reference sequence). Trimming removed 6 bases at V and 3 bases at J, with 13 bases between. CDR3: CSASYGGTDTQYF. CDR3 sequence (DNA): TGCAGTGCCTCGTACGGGGGAACAGATACGCAGTATTTT.